These 3 T cell receptor beta chains share one sample of origin, sequenced in a study of human T cells and chemical hapten exposure. From the RACE reads, TCRdb called clonotypes with MiXCR, one entry per CDR3 protein. The sample lists just under 350,000 distinct CDR3 sequences, around 7% seen once, with 8.4% in the top ten. The time point: patch test 1, 2 weeks after DPC sensitization. Treatment given: therapeutic diphenylcyclopropenone sensitization with weekly scalp DPC. Sequencing was performed on whole blood, taken in connection with sensitization to the hapten diphenylcyclopropenone (DPC). The receptors shown here come from a young woman with alopecia areata. Some clones in this sample may be carry-over from other donors' samples.

The V call is TRBV6-2 or TRBV6-3, the J call TRBJ2-4; 10 bases map to TRBD1. The CDR3 is made up of 16 amino acids. V shed 5 bases and J 1 base; nucleotides not matched to a gene: 5. From germline, CDR1 is MNHEY and CDR2 SVGEGT. In DNA, the CDR3 is TGTGCCAGCAGTCGGGGACAGGGGTCGGCCAAAAACATTCAGTACTTC. Protein: CASSRGQGSAKNIQYF.

This clonotype was observed a few times. This rearrangement joins TRBV12-3 or TRBV12-4 to TRBJ2-5, with unresolved D. V gave up 8 bases and J gave up 5 bases, with 12 bases separating them. This CDR3 is built from 12 residues. CDR3 sequence reads: CASGLMGETQYF. The CDR3 region has the DNA TGTGCCAGCGGTCTAATGGGTGAGACCCAGTACTTC.

The chain joins TRBV7-2 to TRBJ1-4, with unresolved D. CDR1 and CDR2 from the germline V gene are SGHTA and FQGNSA. The length of the CDR3 is 16 residues. Trimming stripped 5 bases from V and 4 bases from J, with 17 bases between. CDR3 sequence reads: CASSPAGEPYNEKLFF. For the CDR3, the DNA is TGTGCCAGCAGCCCTGCCGGGGAGCCCTATAATGAAAAACTGTTTTTT.